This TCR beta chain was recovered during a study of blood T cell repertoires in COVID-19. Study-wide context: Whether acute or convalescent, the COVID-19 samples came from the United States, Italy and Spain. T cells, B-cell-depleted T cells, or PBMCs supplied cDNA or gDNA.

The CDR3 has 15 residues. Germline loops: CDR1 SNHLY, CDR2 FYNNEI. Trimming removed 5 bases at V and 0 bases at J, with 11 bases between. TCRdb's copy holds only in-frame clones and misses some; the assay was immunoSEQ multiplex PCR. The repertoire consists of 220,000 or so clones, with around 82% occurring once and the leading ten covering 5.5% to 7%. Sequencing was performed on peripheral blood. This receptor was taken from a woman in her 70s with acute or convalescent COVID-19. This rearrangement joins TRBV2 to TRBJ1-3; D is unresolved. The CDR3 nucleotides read TGTGCCAGCAGTATAGCAGACGTCTCTGGAAACACCATATATTTT. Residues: CASSIADVSGNTIYF. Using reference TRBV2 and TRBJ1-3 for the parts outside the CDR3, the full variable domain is EPEVTQTPSHQVTQMGQEVILRCVPISNHLYFYWYRQILGQKVEFLVSFYNNEISEKSEIFDDQFSVERPDGSNFTLKIRSTKLEDSAMYFCASSIADVSGNTIYFGEGSWLTVV.